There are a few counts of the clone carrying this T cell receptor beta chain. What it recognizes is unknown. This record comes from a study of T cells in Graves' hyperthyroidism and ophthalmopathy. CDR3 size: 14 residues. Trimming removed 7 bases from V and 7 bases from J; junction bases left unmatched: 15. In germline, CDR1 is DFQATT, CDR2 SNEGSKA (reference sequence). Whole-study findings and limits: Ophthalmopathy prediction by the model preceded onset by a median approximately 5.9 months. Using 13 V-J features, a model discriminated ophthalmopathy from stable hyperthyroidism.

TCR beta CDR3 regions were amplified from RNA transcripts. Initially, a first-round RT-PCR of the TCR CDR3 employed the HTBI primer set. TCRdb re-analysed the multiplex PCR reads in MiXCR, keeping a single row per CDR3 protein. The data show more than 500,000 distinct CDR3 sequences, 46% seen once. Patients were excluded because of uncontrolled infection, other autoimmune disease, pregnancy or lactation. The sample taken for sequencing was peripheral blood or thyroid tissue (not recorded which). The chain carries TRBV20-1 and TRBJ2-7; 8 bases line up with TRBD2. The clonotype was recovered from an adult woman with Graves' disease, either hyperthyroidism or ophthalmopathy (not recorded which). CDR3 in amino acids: CSVYPGLGKREQYF. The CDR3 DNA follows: TGCAGTGTTTACCCGGGACTAGGGAAGAGAGAGCAGTACTTC.